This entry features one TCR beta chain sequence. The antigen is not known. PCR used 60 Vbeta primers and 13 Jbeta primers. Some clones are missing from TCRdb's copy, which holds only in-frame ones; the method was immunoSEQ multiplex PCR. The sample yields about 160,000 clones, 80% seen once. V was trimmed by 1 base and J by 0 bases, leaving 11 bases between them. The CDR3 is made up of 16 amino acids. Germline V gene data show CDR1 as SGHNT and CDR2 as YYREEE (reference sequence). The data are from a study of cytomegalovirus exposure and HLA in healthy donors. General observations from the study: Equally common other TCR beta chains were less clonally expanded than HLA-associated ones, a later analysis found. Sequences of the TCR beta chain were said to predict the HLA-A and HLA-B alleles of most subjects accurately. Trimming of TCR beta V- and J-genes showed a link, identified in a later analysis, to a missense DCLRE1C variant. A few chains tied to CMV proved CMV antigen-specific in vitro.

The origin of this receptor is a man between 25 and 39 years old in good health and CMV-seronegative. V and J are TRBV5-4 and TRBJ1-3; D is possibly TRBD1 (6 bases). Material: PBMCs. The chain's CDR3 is CASSLMDSSSGNTIYF. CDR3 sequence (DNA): TGTGCCAGCAGCTTGATGGACAGCTCCTCTGGAAACACCATATATTTT. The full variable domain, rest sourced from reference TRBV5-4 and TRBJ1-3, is ETGVTQSPTHLIKTRGQQVTLRCSSQSGHNTVSWYQQALGQGPQFIFQYYREEENGRGNFPPRFSGLQFPNYSSELNVNALELDDSALYLCASSLMDSSSGNTIYFGEGSWLTVV.